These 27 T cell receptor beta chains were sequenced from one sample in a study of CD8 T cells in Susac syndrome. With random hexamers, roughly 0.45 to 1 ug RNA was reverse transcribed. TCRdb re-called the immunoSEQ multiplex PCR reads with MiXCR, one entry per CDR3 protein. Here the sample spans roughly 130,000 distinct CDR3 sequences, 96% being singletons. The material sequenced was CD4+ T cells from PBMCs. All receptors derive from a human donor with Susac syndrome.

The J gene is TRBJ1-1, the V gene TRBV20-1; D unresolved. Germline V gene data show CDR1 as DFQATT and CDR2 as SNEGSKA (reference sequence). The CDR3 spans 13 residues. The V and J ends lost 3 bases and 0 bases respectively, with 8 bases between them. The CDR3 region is CSASPSMNTEAFF. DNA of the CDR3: TGCAGTGCTAGTCCCAGTATGAACACTGAAGCTTTCTTT.

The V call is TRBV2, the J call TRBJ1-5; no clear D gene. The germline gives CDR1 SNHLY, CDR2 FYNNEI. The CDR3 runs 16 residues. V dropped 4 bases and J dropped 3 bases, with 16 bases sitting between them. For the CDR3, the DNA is TGTGCCAGCAGTGCCGCACCCGGGAGGGTCAATCAGCCCCAGCATTTT. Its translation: CASSAAPGRVNQPQHF.

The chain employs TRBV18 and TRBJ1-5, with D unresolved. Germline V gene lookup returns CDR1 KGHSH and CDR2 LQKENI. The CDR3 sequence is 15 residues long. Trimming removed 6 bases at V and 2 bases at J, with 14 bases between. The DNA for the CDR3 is TGTGCCAGCTCTCCTTTGGGTGGAGGCAATCAGCCCCAGCATTTT. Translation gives CASSPLGGGNQPQHF.

CDR3 sequence reads: CASSKTPGQGAHEQYF. CDR3 coding DNA: TGTGCCAGCAGTAAAACGCCCGGACAGGGGGCCCACGAGCAGTACTTC. The genes are TRBV12-3 or TRBV12-4 and TRBJ2-7; 11 nucleotides line up with TRBD1. CDR3 size: 16 residues. The V gene end was trimmed by 5 bases and the J gene end by 5 bases; junction bases not matched to a gene: 11.

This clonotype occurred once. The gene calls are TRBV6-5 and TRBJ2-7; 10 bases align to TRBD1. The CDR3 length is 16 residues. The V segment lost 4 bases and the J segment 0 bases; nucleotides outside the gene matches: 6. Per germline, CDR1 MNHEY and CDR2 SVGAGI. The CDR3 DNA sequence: TGTGCCAGCAGTTTAACTTGGGACAGGGGCTCCTACGAGCAGTACTTC. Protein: CASSLTWDRGSYEQYF.

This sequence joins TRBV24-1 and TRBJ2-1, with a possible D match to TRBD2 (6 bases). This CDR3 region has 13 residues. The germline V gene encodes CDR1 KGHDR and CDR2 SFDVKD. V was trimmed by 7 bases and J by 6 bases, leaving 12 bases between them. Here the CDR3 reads CATSHRDFNEQFF. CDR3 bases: TGTGCCACCAGCCACCGGGACTTCAATGAGCAGTTCTTC.

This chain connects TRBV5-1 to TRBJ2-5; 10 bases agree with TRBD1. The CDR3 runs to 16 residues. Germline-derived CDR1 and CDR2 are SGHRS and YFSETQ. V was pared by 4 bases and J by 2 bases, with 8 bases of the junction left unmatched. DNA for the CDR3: TGCGCCAGCAGCAGGGACAGGGGCCCCCCTCAAGAGACCCAGTACTTC. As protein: CASSRDRGPPQETQYF. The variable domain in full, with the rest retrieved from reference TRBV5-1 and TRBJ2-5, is KAGVTQTPRYLIKTRGQQVTLSCSPISGHRSVSWYQQTPGQGLQFLFEYFSETQRNKGNFPGRFSGRQFSNSRSEMNVSTLELGDSALYLCASSRDRGPPQETQYFGPGTRLLVL.

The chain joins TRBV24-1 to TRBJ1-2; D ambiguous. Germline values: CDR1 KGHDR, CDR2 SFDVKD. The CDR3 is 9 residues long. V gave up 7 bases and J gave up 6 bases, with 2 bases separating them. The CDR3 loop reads CATSDGYTF. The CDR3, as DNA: TGTGCCACCAGCGATGGCTACACCTTC.

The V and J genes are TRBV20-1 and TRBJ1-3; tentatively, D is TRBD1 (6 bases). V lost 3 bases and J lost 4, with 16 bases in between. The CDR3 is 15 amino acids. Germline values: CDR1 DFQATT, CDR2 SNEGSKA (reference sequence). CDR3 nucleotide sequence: TGCAGTGCTAGTAATGCAGGGGATGGAGGAAACACCATATATTTT. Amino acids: CSASNAGDGGNTIYF.

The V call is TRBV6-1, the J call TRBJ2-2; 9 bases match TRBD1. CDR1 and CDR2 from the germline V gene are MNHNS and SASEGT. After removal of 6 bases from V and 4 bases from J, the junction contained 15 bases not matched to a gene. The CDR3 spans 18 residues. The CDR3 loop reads CASRPTHLDRGATGELFF. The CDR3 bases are TGTGCCAGCAGGCCCACCCACCTCGACAGGGGGGCCACCGGGGAGCTGTTTTTT.

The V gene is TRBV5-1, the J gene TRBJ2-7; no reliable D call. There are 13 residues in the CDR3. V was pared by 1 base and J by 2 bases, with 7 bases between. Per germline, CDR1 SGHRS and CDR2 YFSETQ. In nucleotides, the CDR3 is TGCGCCAGCAGCTTGTTGGCAGCCTACGAGCAGTACTTC. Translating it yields CASSLLAAYEQYF. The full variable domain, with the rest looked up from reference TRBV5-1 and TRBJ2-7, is KAGVTQTPRYLIKTRGQQVTLSCSPISGHRSVSWYQQTPGQGLQFLFEYFSETQRNKGNFPGRFSGRQFSNSRSEMNVSTLELGDSALYLCASSLLAAYEQYFGPGTRLTVT.

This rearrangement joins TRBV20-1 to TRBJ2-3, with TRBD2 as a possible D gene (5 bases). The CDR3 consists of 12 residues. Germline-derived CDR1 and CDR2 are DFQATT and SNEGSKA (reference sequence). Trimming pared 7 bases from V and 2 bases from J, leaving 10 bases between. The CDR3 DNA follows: TGCAGTGGGGAACGGGACACAGATACGCAGTATTTT. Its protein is CSGERDTDTQYF.

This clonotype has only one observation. CDR3 coding DNA: TGTGCCAGCAGTTTATTCCCTTCTACCCGGTACGAGCAGTACTTC. Translation gives CASSLFPSTRYEQYF. This chain uses TRBV28 with TRBJ2-7; no clear D. Trimming took 1 base from V and 4 from J, leaving 14 bases between them. The CDR3 totals 15 residues. Germline-derived CDR1 and CDR2 are MDHEN and SYDVKM.

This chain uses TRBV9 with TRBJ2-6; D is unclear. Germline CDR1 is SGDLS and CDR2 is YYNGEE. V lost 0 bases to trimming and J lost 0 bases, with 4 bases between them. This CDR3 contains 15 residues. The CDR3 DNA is TGTGCCAGCAGCGTAGACAGCTCTGGGGCCAACGTCCTGACTTTC. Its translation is CASSVDSSGANVLTF.

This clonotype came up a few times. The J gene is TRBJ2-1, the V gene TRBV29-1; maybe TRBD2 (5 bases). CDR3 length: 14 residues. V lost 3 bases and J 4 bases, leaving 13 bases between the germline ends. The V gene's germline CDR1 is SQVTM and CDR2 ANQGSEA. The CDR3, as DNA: TGCAGCGTTGACGGACTCCTAGGTTACAATGAGCAGTTCTTC. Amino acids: CSVDGLLGYNEQFF.

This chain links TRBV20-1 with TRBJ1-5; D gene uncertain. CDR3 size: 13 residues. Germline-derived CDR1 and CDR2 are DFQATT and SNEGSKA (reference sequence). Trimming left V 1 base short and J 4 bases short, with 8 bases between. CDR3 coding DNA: TGCAGTGCTAGAGTTGCTACGAATCAGCCCCAGCATTTT. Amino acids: CSARVATNQPQHF.

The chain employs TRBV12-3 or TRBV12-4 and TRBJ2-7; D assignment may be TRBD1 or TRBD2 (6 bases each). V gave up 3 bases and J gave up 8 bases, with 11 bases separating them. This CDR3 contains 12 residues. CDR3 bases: TGTGCCAGCAGTTTGGACAGCGGGCAGCAGTACTTC. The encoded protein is CASSLDSGQQYF.

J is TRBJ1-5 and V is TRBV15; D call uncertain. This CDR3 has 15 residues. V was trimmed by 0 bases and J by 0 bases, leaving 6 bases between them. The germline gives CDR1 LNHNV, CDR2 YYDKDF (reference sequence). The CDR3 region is CATSREAYSNQPQHF. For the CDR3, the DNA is TGTGCCACCAGCAGAGAAGCCTATAGCAATCAGCCCCAGCATTTT.

CDR3 residues: CASSPDSAYGYTF. In DNA form, the CDR3 reads TGTGCCAGCTCACCTGACAGCGCTTATGGCTACACCTTC. V usage is TRBV18 and J usage is TRBJ1-2; D is perhaps TRBD1 (5 bases). Trimming cost V 3 bases and J 5 bases, with 10 bases left between them. The germline CDR1 and CDR2 sequences are KGHSH and LQKENI. This CDR3 has 13 residues.

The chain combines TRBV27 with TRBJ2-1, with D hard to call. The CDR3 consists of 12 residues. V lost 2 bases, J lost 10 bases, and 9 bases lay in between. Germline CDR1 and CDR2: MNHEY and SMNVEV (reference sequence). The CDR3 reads CASSLGLGEQFF. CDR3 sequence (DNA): TGTGCCAGCAGTTTAGGTCTAGGCGAGCAGTTCTTC.

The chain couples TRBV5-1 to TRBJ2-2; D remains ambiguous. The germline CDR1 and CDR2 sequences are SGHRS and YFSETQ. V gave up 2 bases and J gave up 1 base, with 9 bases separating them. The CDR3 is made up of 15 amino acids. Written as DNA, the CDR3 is TGCGCCAGCAGCTTCGACCGATTGAACACCGGGGAGCTGTTTTTT. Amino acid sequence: CASSFDRLNTGELFF.

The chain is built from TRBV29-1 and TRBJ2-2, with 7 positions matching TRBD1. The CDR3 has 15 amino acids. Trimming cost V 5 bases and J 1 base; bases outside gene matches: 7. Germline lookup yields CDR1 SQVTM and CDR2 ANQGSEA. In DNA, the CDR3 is TGCAGCGTTAGGGGGCAGGGGGTGAACACCGGGGAGCTGTTTTTT. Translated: CSVRGQGVNTGELFF.

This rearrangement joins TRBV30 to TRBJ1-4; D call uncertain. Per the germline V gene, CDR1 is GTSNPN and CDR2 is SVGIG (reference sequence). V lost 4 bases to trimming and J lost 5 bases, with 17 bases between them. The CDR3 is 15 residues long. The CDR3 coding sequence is TGTGCCTGGAATTTTGGCCACGGCAAAAATGAAAAACTGTTTTTT. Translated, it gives CAWNFGHGKNEKLFF.

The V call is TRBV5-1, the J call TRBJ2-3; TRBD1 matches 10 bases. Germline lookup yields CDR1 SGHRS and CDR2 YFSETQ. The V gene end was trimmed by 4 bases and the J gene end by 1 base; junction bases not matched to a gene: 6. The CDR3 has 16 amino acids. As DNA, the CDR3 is TGCGCCAGCAGCATAGGGACAGGGGAAGGCACAGATACGCAGTATTTT. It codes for CASSIGTGEGTDTQYF. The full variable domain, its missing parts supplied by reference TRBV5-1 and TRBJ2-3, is KAGVTQTPRYLIKTRGQQVTLSCSPISGHRSVSWYQQTPGQGLQFLFEYFSETQRNKGNFPGRFSGRQFSNSRSEMNVSTLELGDSALYLCASSIGTGEGTDTQYFGPGTRLTVL.

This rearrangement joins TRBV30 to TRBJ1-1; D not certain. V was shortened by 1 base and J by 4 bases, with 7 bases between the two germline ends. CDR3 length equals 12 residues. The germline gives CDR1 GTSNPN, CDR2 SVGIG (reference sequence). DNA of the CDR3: TGTGCCTGGAGTGAAGGAGCCACTGAAGCTTTCTTT. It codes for CAWSEGATEAFF.

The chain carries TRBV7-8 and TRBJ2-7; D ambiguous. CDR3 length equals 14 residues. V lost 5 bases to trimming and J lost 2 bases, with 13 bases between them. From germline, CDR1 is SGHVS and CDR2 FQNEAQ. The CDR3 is CASSLSGHAYEQYF. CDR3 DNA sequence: TGTGCCAGCAGCCTCTCAGGCCATGCCTACGAGCAGTACTTC.

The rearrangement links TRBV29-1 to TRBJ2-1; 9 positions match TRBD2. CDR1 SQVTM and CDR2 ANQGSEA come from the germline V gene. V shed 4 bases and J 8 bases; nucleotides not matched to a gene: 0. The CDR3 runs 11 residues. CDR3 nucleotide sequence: TGCAGCGTTGGCGGGGGGGATGAGCAGTTCTTC. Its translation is CSVGGGDEQFF.